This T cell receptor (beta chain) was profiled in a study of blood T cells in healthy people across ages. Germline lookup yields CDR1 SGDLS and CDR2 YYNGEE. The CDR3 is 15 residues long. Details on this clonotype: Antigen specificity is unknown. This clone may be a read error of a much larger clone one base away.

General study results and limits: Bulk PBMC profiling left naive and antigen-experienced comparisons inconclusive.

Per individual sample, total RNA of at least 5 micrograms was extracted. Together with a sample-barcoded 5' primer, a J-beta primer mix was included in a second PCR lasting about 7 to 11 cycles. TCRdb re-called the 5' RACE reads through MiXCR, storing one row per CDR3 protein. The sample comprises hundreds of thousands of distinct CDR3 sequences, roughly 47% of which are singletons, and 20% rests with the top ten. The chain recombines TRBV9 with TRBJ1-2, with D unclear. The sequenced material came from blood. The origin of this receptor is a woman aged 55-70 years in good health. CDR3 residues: CASSVAADAGYGCTF. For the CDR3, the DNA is TGTGCCAGCAGCGTAGCGGCGGACGCGGGGTATGGCTGCACCTTC. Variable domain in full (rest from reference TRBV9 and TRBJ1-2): DSGVTQTPKHLITATGQRVTLRCSPRSGDLSVYWYQQSLDQGLQFLIQYYNGEERAKGNILERFSAQQFPDLHSELNLSSLELGDSALYFCASSVAADAGYGCTFGSGTRLTVV.